The clone carrying this T cell receptor (beta chain) has only a few counts. No antigen is known for it. TCRdb processed the RT-PCR reads anew with MiXCR; each CDR3 protein has one entry. The table lists 800,000 to 1,000,000 distinct CDR3 sequences, over 20% of them singletons. This sample stems from a study of response to subunit inactivated influenza vaccine. Study-wide findings and caveats: The authors suggested that few new T cells are recruited per seasonal influenza vaccination.

Germline V CDR1 and CDR2: SGHVS, FNYEAQ. The CDR3 extends over 14 amino acids. V was pared by 3 bases and J by 1 base, with 6 bases between. V usage is TRBV7-6 and J usage is TRBJ2-2; D call uncertain. The clonotype was recovered from a man over 45 who received an inactivated influenza vaccine. Source: PBMCs from blood, taken roughly 5 days after vaccination. This CDR3 reads CASSFDGNTGELFF. DNA of the CDR3: TGTGCCAGCAGCTTCGACGGGAACACCGGGGAGCTGTTTTTT.